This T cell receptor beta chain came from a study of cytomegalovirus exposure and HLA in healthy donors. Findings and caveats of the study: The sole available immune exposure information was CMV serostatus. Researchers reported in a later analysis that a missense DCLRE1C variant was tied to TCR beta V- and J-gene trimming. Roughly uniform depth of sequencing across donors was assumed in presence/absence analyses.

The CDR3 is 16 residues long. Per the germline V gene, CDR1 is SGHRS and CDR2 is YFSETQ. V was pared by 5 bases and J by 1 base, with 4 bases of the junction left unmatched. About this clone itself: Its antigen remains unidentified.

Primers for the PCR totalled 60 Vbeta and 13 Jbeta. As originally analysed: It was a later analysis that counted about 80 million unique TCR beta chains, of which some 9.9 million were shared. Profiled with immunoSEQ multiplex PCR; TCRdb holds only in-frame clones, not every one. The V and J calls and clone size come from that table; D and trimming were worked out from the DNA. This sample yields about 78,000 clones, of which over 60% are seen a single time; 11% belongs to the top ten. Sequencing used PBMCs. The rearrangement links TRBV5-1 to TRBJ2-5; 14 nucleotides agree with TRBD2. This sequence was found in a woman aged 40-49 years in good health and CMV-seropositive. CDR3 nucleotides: TGCGCCAGCAGGACCGGGACTAGCGGGAGCCAAGAGACCCAGTACTTC. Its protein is CASRTGTSGSQETQYF.